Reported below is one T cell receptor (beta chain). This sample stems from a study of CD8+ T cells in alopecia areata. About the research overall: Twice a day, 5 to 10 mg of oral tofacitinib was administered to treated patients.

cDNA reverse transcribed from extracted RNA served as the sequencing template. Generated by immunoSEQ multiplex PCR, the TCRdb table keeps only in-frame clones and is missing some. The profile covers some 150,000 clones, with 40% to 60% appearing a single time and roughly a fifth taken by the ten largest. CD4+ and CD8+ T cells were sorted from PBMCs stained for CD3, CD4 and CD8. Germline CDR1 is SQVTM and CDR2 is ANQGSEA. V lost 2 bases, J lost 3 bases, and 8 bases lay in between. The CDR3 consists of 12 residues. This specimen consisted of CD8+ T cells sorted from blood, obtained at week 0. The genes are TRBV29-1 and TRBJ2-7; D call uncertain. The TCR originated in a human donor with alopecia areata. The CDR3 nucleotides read TGCAGCGTTGAATCGGAGAACTACGAGCAGTACTTC. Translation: CSVESENYEQYF.